Sequencing of this T cell receptor beta chain was carried out in a study of blood T cells in healthy people across ages. Study-wide findings and caveats: Roughly linear age-related decline in beta diversity appeared, significant by age approximately 41.

Using a J-beta primer mix together with a sample-barcoded 5' primer, a second PCR was run for roughly 6 to 12 cycles. TCRdb itself ran the 5' RACE reads through MiXCR, one entry per CDR3 protein. The sample carries 750,000 to 1,000,000 distinct CDR3 sequences, almost 30% recorded once. A remark on this clonotype: The target antigen is unknown.

These data are also associated with another study on T cells of mothers and their children. As that study records: All extracted RNA went into cDNA synthesis, about 1.4 ug per 15 ul. There were over 8.5 million TCR beta CDR3 reads from each mother and around 2.7 million from each child.

The material sequenced was blood. The sequence was obtained from a woman in her thirties or forties in good health.

The CDR3: CASSPPREVPQETQYF. CDR3 sequence (DNA): TGTGCCAGCAGCCCACCTCGGGAGGTACCCCAAGAGACCCAGTACTTC. The chain recombines TRBV7-9 with TRBJ2-5; 7 bases are a match to TRBD2. Germline V gene sequence: CDR1 SEHNR, CDR2 FQNEAQ (reference sequence). The length of the CDR3 is 16 residues. J gave up 1 base and V 5 bases, and 10 bases lay outside the gene matches.